The 8 T cell receptor beta chains below come from one sample, sequenced in a study of OX40 agonist ivuxolimab in advanced cancers. The method was immunoSEQ multiplex PCR; TCRdb's version includes in-frame clones alone and lacks a portion of them. The sample includes tens of thousands of clones, just over 85% of them seen just once. The source material was CD4+ or CD8+ T cells sorted from blood, sampled in a trial of the OX40 agonist ivuxolimab. These receptors all stem from an adult with an advanced solid tumor such as melanoma, head and neck, liver or kidney cancer.

V and J are TRBV7-9 and TRBJ2-5; D may be TRBD1 (6 bases). This CDR3 region has 15 residues. The V gene's germline CDR1 is SEHNR and CDR2 FQNEAQ (reference sequence). Trimming removed 1 base at V and 5 bases at J, with 14 bases between. For the CDR3, the DNA is TGTGCCAGCAGCTTAGTTCAGGGGCGGCGGGAGACCCAGTACTTC. Amino acid sequence: CASSLVQGRRETQYF.

The chain carries TRBV6-1 and TRBJ1-2; D may be TRBD1 (6 bases). From germline, CDR1 is MNHNS and CDR2 SASEGT. This CDR3 has 17 residues. V was clipped by 1 base and J by 4 bases, with 19 bases between them. The DNA for the CDR3 is TGTGCCAGCAGTGAAGTTAACAGGGCCCCCCCTAGCTATGGCTACACCTTC. It translates to CASSEVNRAPPSYGYTF.

The rearrangement uses TRBV4-2 and TRBJ2-5; D could derive from TRBD1 or TRBD2 (5 bases each). The CDR3 spans 14 residues. Trimming removed 3 bases from V and 5 bases from J, with 13 bases in between. Germline V gives CDR1 LGHNA, CDR2 YNFKEQ. CDR3 region: CASSHDRWGETQYF. CDR3 DNA sequence: TGTGCCAGCAGCCACGACCGTTGGGGGGAGACCCAGTACTTC.

The V and J genes are TRBV7-6 and TRBJ2-1; D gene unclear. Looked up from germline, CDR1 is SGHVS and CDR2 is FNYEAQ. Trimming left V 3 bases short and J 5 bases short, with 8 bases between. The CDR3 covers 13 residues. CDR3 protein: CASSFLLNNEQFF. The DNA for the CDR3 is TGTGCCAGCAGCTTTTTGCTAAACAATGAGCAGTTCTTC.

The chain combines TRBV19 with TRBJ2-2, with TRBD1 identical over 11 bases. Germline V CDR1 and CDR2: LNHDA, SQIVND (reference sequence). The CDR3 consists of 15 residues. Losses at the gene ends were 4 bases for V and 3 bases for J; bases not matched to a gene: 1. CDR3 nucleotides: TGTGCCAGTAGTAGGGGACAGGGGGACACCGGGGAGCTGTTTTTT. It is translated as CASSRGQGDTGELFF.

The gene calls are TRBV6-1 and TRBJ1-3; no clear D. The germline V and J ends were trimmed by 1 base and 0 bases, with 10 bases remaining between them. CDR3 length: 16 residues. In germline, CDR1 is MNHNS, CDR2 SASEGT. The CDR3 loop reads CASSEVRTSSGNTIYF. The CDR3 DNA reads as TGTGCCAGCAGTGAAGTAAGGACTAGCTCTGGAAACACCATATATTTT.

The chain is built from TRBV6-5 and TRBJ2-7, with D tentatively TRBD1 (5 bases). This CDR3 contains 15 residues. V was pared by 4 bases and J by 0 bases, with 13 bases between. The germline V gene has CDR1 MNHEY and CDR2 SVGAGI. The CDR3, as DNA: TGTGCCAGCAGTTCACAGGTTCCCCCCTCCTACGAGCAGTACTTC. It encodes CASSSQVPPSYEQYF.

This clone was recorded once. V is TRBV5-5 and J is TRBJ2-1; 8 bases are shared with TRBD2. J lost 0 bases, V lost 0 bases, and 8 bases had no gene match. Germline CDR1 and CDR2: SGHKS and YYEKEE (reference sequence). The CDR3 runs 18 residues. The CDR3, as DNA: TGTGCCAGCAGCTTGGTACCAGCGGGGGAGAGCTCCTACAATGAGCAGTTCTTC. Residues: CASSLVPAGESSYNEQFF.